Each of the 3 T cell receptor beta chains below was sequenced from the same sample in a study of T cell responses to AZD1222 COVID-19 vaccine. The table came from immunoSEQ multiplex PCR; TCRdb's copy has only in-frame clones and leaves some out. The sample consists of about 180,000 clones, 85% to 95% of them appearing once. This specimen was peripheral blood, taken 28 days after the second dose of the MenACWY control vaccine. These receptors were collected from an adult who received the MenACWY meningococcal vaccine as a control.

This sequence joins TRBV28 and TRBJ2-3, with D unclear. This CDR3 is 13 amino acids long. CDR1 and CDR2 from the germline V gene are MDHEN and SYDVKM. The V end lost 1 base, the J end lost 4 bases, and 6 bases lay between the germline ends. Here the CDR3 DNA reads TGTGCCAGCAGTTTATCCGGACCAGATACGCAGTATTTT. The encoded protein is CASSLSGPDTQYF.

The rearrangement links TRBV3-1 (or the pseudogene TRBV3-2) to TRBJ1-3; D is undetermined. This CDR3 is built from 14 residues. The V and J ends lost 4 bases and 3 bases respectively, with 10 bases between them. Germline assignment: CDR1 LGHDT and CDR2 YNNKEL (reference sequence). In nucleotides, the CDR3 is TGTGCCAGCAGCCTCACCGGGGTTGGAAACACCATATATTTT. This translates into CASSLTGVGNTIYF.

The sample holds a few counts of this clone. The gene calls are TRBV6-6 and TRBJ1-2; weak D call: TRBD1 (5 bases). The CDR3 is made up of 16 amino acids. Germline CDR1 reads MNHNY; CDR2 reads SVGAGI (reference sequence). The V gene lost 6 bases and the J gene lost 8 bases, with 25 bases spanning the gap. The CDR3 reads CASSLDRTRLSLGYTF. The DNA of the CDR3 is TGTGCCAGCAGCCTCGACCGGACACGGTTAAGTCTAGGCTACACCTTC.